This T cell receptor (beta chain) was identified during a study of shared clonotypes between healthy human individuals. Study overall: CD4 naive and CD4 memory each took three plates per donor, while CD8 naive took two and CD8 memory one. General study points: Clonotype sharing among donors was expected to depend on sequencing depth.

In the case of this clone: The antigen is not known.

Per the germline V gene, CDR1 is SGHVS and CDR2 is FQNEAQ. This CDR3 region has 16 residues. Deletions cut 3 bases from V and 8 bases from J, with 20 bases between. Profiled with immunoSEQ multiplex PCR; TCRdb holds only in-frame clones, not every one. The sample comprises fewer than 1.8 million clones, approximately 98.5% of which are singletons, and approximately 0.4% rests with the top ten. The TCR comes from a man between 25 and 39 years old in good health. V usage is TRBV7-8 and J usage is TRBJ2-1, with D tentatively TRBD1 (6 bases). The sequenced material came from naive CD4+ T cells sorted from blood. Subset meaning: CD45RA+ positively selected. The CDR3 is CASSFSRQGWLHEQFF. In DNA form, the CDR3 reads TGTGCCAGCAGCTTTAGTCGCCAGGGGTGGTTGCATGAGCAGTTCTTC. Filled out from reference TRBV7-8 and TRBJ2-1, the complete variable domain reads GAGVSQSPRYKVAKRGQDVALRCDPISGHVSLFWYQQALGQGPEFLTYFQNEAQLDKSGLPSDRFFAERPEGSVSTLKIQRTQQEDSAVYLCASSFSRQGWLHEQFFGPGTRLTVL.